This T cell receptor beta chain came from a study of blood T cell repertoires in COVID-19. Per germline, CDR1 SNHLY and CDR2 FYNNEI. The CDR3 covers 12 residues. V lost 6 bases and J 8 bases, leaving 13 bases between the germline ends. Study processing details: Amplification with reference gene primers provided the estimates of nucleated cell counts. Using immunoSEQ multiplex PCR, the repertoire was profiled, and TCRdb retains in-frame clones only, with some absent. For V, J and clone size, that table is used; D and trimming come from the DNA. The data hold a few hundred thousand clones, with about 88% observed a single time.

Sequenced material: peripheral blood. The TCR comes from a woman aged 55-69 years with COVID-19, enrolled during active disease. The chain carries TRBV2 and TRBJ1-2, with D perhaps TRBD1 (6 bases). This CDR3 is CASRGGARGYTF. The CDR3 region has the DNA TGTGCCAGCAGAGGGGGGGCCAGGGGCTACACCTTC.